This is a list of T cell receptor beta chains from one sample in a study of glioma-infiltrating T cells after dendritic cell vaccination. Profiled with immunoSEQ multiplex PCR; TCRdb holds only in-frame clones, not every one. The data show fewer than 50,000 clones, 85% seen once. The sequencing used blood, collected before dendritic cell vaccination. These receptors all stem from a human donor with glioblastoma. The CDR3 runs from the conserved cysteine through the conserved F or W. D genes are given only for firm matches. Part of the rows lack a size; the others show once, few, many or a class for expanded clones.

TRBD2,TRBJ2-3,.,TRBV7-2,CASSLRASGRFRDTQYF,TGTGCCAGCAGCTTAAGGGCTAGCGGGAGATTTAGGGATACGCAGTATTTT
.,TRBJ1-6,.,TRBV6-4,CASSVEEYNSPLHF,TGTGCCAGCAGTGTGGAGGAATATAATTCACCCCTCCACTTT
.,TRBJ2-7,few,TRBV11-2,CASSLGRVSYEQYF,TGTGCCAGCAGCTTAGGTCGCGTCTCCTACGAGCAGTACTTC
.,TRBJ1-2,.,TRBV7-3,CASSLTSGDNYGYTF,TGTGCCAGCAGCTTAACATCAGGGGATAACTATGGCTACACCTTC
TRBD1,TRBJ2-2,.,TRBV11-2,CASSLGQGTNTGELFF,TGTGCCAGCAGCTTGGGACAGGGGACGAACACCGGGGAGCTGTTTTTT
.,TRBJ1-2,.,TRBV2,CASSAGQTNYGYTF,TGTGCCAGCAGTGCCGGACAGACTAACTATGGCTACACCTTC
TRBD1,TRBJ1-4,once,TRBV18,CASSRGGAANEKLFF,TGTGCCAGCTCGCGAGGGGGCGCGGCTAATGAAAAACTGTTTTTT
.,TRBJ1-2,.,TRBV25-1,CASSEFTNYGYTF,TGTGCCAGCAGTGAATTTACTAACTATGGCTACACCTTC
TRBD2,TRBJ2-3,.,TRBV2,CASIREGPTDTQYF,TGTGCCAGCATTCGGGAGGGCCCCACAGATACGCAGTATTTT
TRBD2,TRBJ2-3,.,TRBV6-4,CASSDAGGTDTQYF,TGTGCCAGCAGTGACGCGGGGGGGACAGATACGCAGTATTTT
.,TRBJ2-3,.,TRBV7-9,CASSLEMGTIADTQYF,TGTGCCAGCAGCTTAGAGATGGGGACAATTGCGGATACGCAGTATTTT
TRBD1,TRBJ2-2,.,TRBV11-2,CASSTLDRGNTGELFF,TGTGCCAGCAGCACCCTAGACAGGGGGAACACCGGGGAGCTGTTTTTT
TRBD1,TRBJ1-5,few,TRBV7-2,CASSSGGTGGARNQPQHF,TGTGCCAGCAGCTCGGGGGGGACAGGGGGCGCAAGGAATCAGCCCCAGCATTTT
.,TRBJ2-1,.,TRBV7-2,CASSRAGAYEQFF,TGTGCCAGCAGCCGGGCAGGGGCCTATGAGCAGTTCTTC
TRBD2,TRBJ2-7,.,TRBV5-1,CASSLRDGGAYEQYF,TGCGCCAGCAGCTTAAGGGACGGGGGGGCCTACGAGCAGTACTTC
TRBD2,TRBJ2-1,.,TRBV6-5,CASSPSGRAYNEQFF,TGTGCCAGCAGTCCTAGCGGGAGGGCCTACAATGAGCAGTTCTTC
.,TRBJ1-6,.,TRBV15,CATSPRGQGPLPLHF,TGTGCCACCAGCCCTCGGGGTCAGGGGCCCCTTCCCCTCCACTTT
.,TRBJ1-4,.,TRBV30,CAWSVQGEKLFF,TGTGCCTGGAGTGTACAGGGTGAAAAACTGTTTTTT
TRBD2,TRBJ2-7,.,TRBV19,CASSITSGRSYEQYF,TGTGCCAGTAGTATCACTAGCGGGAGGTCCTACGAGCAGTACTTC
TRBD1,TRBJ2-6,.,TRBV19,CASSLRQGSGANVLTF,TGTGCCAGTAGTTTGAGACAGGGGTCTGGGGCCAACGTCCTGACTTTC
.,TRBJ1-2,.,TRBV6-5,CASSYGQSFYGYTF,TGTGCCAGCAGTTACGGGCAGAGTTTCTATGGCTACACCTTC
TRBD2,TRBJ2-7,.,TRBV2,CASYGTSGSYEQYF,TGTGCCAGCTACGGGACTAGCGGCTCCTACGAGCAGTACTTC
.,TRBJ1-1,.,TRBV7-3,CASSPLRGTEAFF,TGTGCCAGCTCACCTCTCCGGGGCACTGAAGCTTTCTTT
.,TRBJ2-5,.,TRBV11-3,CASRSLDQETQYF,TGTGCCAGCAGGTCCCTAGATCAAGAGACCCAGTACTTC
TRBD1,TRBJ1-6,.,TRBV2,CASRRGTVNPQVPLHF,TGTGCCAGCAGGAGGGGGACAGTAAACCCCCAGGTTCCCCTCCACTTT
.,TRBJ2-7,.,TRBV7-9,CASSPMNGLPTDEQYF,TGTGCCAGCAGCCCTATGAATGGGCTACCTACCGACGAGCAGTACTTC
.,TRBJ1-1,few,TRBV25-1,CASSGVGGTAEAFF,TGTGCCAGCAGTGGCGTGGGGGGAACAGCTGAAGCTTTCTTT
TRBD2,TRBJ2-1,.,TRBV11-3,CASSEKRTSGRVYEQFF,TGTGCCAGCAGCGAAAAAAGGACTAGCGGGAGAGTTTATGAGCAGTTCTTC
.,TRBJ2-4,.,TRBV5-1,CASSLEGALNIQYF,TGCGCCAGCAGCTTGGAAGGGGCCCTAAACATTCAGTACTTC
.,TRBJ2-2,.,TRBV4-3,CASSQGSTGFTGELFF,TGCGCCAGCAGCCAAGGAAGCACAGGGTTCACCGGGGAGCTGTTTTTT
TRBD1,TRBJ1-1,.,TRBV6-5,CASSFGQVNTEAFF,TGTGCCAGCAGTTTCGGACAGGTGAACACTGAAGCTTTCTTT
.,TRBJ2-1,.,TRBV27,CASSPQGSYNEQFF,TGTGCCAGCAGCCCACAGGGCTCCTACAATGAGCAGTTCTTC
.,TRBJ1-3,.,TRBV6-5,CASSPTLQGTIYF,TGTGCCAGCAGCCCCACCCTACAGGGCACCATATATTTT
.,TRBJ1-1,.,TRBV25-1,CASSEFVREMNTEAFF,TGTGCCAGCAGTGAGTTTGTCAGGGAAATGAACACTGAAGCTTTCTTT
TRBD2,TRBJ2-7,.,TRBV19,CASSIEAGGIHEQYF,TGTGCCAGTAGTATAGAAGCGGGAGGGATCCACGAGCAGTACTTC
.,TRBJ2-7,.,TRBV5-8,CASTPGPQPSYEQYF,TGTGCCAGCACCCCAGGGCCCCAACCCTCCTACGAGCAGTACTTC
TRBD1,TRBJ2-6,.,TRBV7-2,CASRLTGGAGANVLTF,TGTGCCAGCAGGTTAACAGGGGGCGCGGGGGCCAACGTCCTGACTTTC
TRBD1,TRBJ2-7,.,TRBV5-1,CASSEGQGVHQYF,TGCGCCAGCAGCGAGGGACAGGGGGTGCATCAGTACTTC
TRBD1,TRBJ1-2,.,TRBV12-5,CASGLGGQYYGYTF,TGTGCTAGTGGTTTGGGGGGACAGTACTATGGCTACACCTTC
.,TRBJ2-2,.,TRBV9,CASSVISLPGELFF,TGTGCCAGCAGCGTAATCTCTCTCCCCGGGGAGCTGTTTTTT
TRBD2,TRBJ2-5,.,TRBV19,CASGKTSGGFETQYF,TGTGCCAGTGGGAAGACTAGCGGGGGTTTCGAGACCCAGTACTTC
.,TRBJ2-2,.,TRBV15,CATSTRRAGLGSNTGELFF,TGTGCCACCAGCACCCGCAGGGCGGGGTTGGGCTCGAACACCGGGGAGCTGTTTTTT
.,TRBJ1-2,.,TRBV27,CASSRGPASSYGYTF,TGTGCCAGCAGCCGAGGGCCTGCCAGCAGCTATGGCTACACCTTC
.,TRBJ1-1,.,TRBV19,CASSLRGTEAFF,TGTGCCAGTAGTTTAAGAGGGACTGAAGCTTTCTTT
.,TRBJ2-1,.,TRBV7-9,CASSGLSNEQFF,TGTGCCAGCAGTGGACTATCAAATGAGCAGTTCTTC
.,TRBJ2-7,.,TRBV9,CASSAGWRFYEQYF,TGTGCCAGCAGCGCAGGGTGGAGATTCTACGAGCAGTACTTC
TRBD1,TRBJ2-7,.,TRBV10-3,CAIGTGTYEQYF,TGTGCCATCGGGACAGGGACCTACGAGCAGTACTTC
TRBD1,TRBJ2-4,.,TRBV7-9,CASSLGGDRGLAKNIQYF,TGTGCCAGCAGCTTAGGTGGGGACAGGGGTCTAGCCAAAAACATTCAGTACTTC
.,TRBJ1-2,.,TRBV9,CASSAGTLDYGYTF,TGTGCCAGCAGTGCCGGGACACTTGACTATGGCTACACCTTC
.,TRBJ2-2,.,TRBV11-3,CASSIGGANTGELFF,TGTGCCAGCAGCATAGGGGGGGCGAACACCGGGGAGCTGTTTTTT
.,TRBJ2-3,.,TRBV30,CAWSVGQAGTDTQYF,TGTGCCTGGAGTGTAGGTCAAGCGGGCACAGATACGCAGTATTTT
.,TRBJ2-7,.,TRBV5-1,CASSLGQVLHEQYF,TGCGCCAGCAGCTTGGGACAGGTCCTCCACGAGCAGTACTTC
.,TRBJ1-4,few,TRBV27,CARPPVTGSGDGKLFF,TGTGCCAGACCCCCGGTGACGGGTTCCGGAGATGGAAAACTGTTTTTT